A single sample is the source of the 10 T cell receptor beta chains below, sequenced in a study of blood T cell repertoires in COVID-19. Libraries were prepared by immunoSEQ multiplex PCR; TCRdb keeps only in-frame clonotypes and omits some of them. The data show some 270,000 clones, around 93% seen once. The specimen was PBMCs or T cells enriched from blood (not recorded which). The receptors were gathered from a middle-aged man who had been exposed to COVID-19.

The chain joins TRBV3-1 (or the pseudogene TRBV3-2) to TRBJ2-1, with 7 nucleotides matching TRBD2. This CDR3 is built from 13 residues. Germline V lookup: CDR1 LGHDT, CDR2 YNNKEL (reference sequence). With V trimmed by 4 bases and J by 6 bases, 3 bases remained unmatched. DNA for the CDR3: TGTGCCAGCAGCCCCCGCGGGGGCAATGAGCAGTTCTTC. This sequence encodes CASSPRGGNEQFF.

The CDR3 region has the DNA TGCAGTGCGGAGGCCTACGAGCAGTACTTC. Translating gives CSAEAYEQYF. This chain joins TRBV20-1 and TRBJ2-7; tentatively, D is TRBD2 (5 bases). The CDR3 contains 10 residues. Trimming cost V 6 bases and J 2 bases, with 5 bases left between them. Germline CDR1 is DFQATT and CDR2 is SNEGSKA (reference sequence).

The V and J genes are TRBV6-5 and TRBJ2-2; 14 positions agree with TRBD2. The length of the CDR3 is 16 residues. Unmatched junction bases numbered 3, after V lost 4 bases and J lost 5 bases. The germline V gene encodes CDR1 MNHEY and CDR2 SVGAGI. CDR3: CASSWGTSGRTGELFF. CDR3 DNA: TGTGCCAGCAGTTGGGGGACTAGCGGGAGAACCGGGGAGCTGTTTTTT.

This clone was seen just once. This chain links TRBV4-2 with TRBJ1-6; D ambiguous. The CDR3 spans 14 residues. Germline V gene data show CDR1 as LGHNA and CDR2 as YNFKEQ. The V gene lost 2 bases and the J gene lost 4 bases, with 6 bases spanning the gap. The CDR3 nucleotides read TGTGCCAGCAGCCAAACAGTATATAATTCACCCCTCCACTTT. This translates into CASSQTVYNSPLHF.

In its sample, this clone was seen a few times. The gene calls are TRBV2 and TRBJ1-1; D call uncertain. The germline V and J ends were trimmed by 7 bases and 7 bases, with 10 bases remaining between them. Looked up from germline, CDR1 is SNHLY and CDR2 is FYNNEI. This CDR3 has 11 amino acids. Here the CDR3 reads CASIGLFEAFF. Written as DNA, the CDR3 is TGTGCCAGCATAGGACTGTTTGAAGCTTTCTTT.

The rearrangement uses TRBV13 and TRBJ1-1; TRBD1 agrees at 9 bases. This CDR3 is built from 17 residues. The trim removed 5 bases at V and 3 bases at J, leaving 13 bases unmatched. Looked up from germline, CDR1 is PRHDT and CDR2 is FYEKMQ (reference sequence). CDR3 DNA: TGTGCCAGCAGCCGTAGGGGGGGGACAGGGAGTTACACTGAAGCTTTCTTT. Translated, it gives CASSRRGGTGSYTEAFF.

The chain uses TRBV18 and TRBJ1-4; 9 bases match TRBD1. The CDR3 runs 14 residues. The junction had 4 bases not matched to a gene; V was cut back by 6 bases and J by 5 bases. The germline V gene has CDR1 KGHSH and CDR2 LQKENI. CDR3 in amino acids: CASSSGQGNEKLFF. The DNA for the CDR3 is TGTGCCAGCTCCTCGGGACAGGGAAATGAAAAACTGTTTTTT.

The J gene is TRBJ1-4, the V gene TRBV27; 8 bases are shared with TRBD1. Germline CDR1 is MNHEY and CDR2 is SMNVEV (reference sequence). The trim removed 4 bases at V and 3 bases at J, leaving 7 bases unmatched. There are 16 residues in the CDR3. The CDR3 loop is CASSSRGQGSNEKLFF. In DNA, the CDR3 is TGTGCCAGCAGTTCCCGTGGACAGGGTTCTAATGAAAAACTGTTTTTT.

This chain joins TRBV28 and TRBJ2-2; 7 positions agree with TRBD2. The length of the CDR3 is 14 residues. The V gene's germline CDR1 is MDHEN and CDR2 SYDVKM. Trimming cost V 3 bases and J 5 bases; bases outside gene matches: 3. The DNA of the CDR3 is TGTGCCAGCAGTTTCTTGGGGGGGACCGGGGAGCTGTTTTTT. Protein sequence: CASSFLGGTGELFF.

This clone came up once. This sequence joins TRBV19 and TRBJ2-3, with 8 bases that match TRBD1. The CDR3 runs to 16 residues. CDR1 and CDR2 from the germline V gene are LNHDA and SQIVND (reference sequence). Trimming at V came to 6 bases and at J to 0 bases, leaving 8 bases not matched to a gene. The CDR3 DNA sequence: TGTGCCAGTAGGACAGGGGCCTCGTTGAGCACAGATACGCAGTATTTT. Amino acids: CASRTGASLSTDTQYF.